This T cell receptor beta chain was recovered during a study of cytomegalovirus exposure and HLA in healthy donors. The CDR3 length is 12 residues. In germline, CDR1 is SQVTM, CDR2 ANQGSEA. V lost 8 bases and J lost 1, with 11 bases in between. The PCR contained 60 Vbeta and 13 Jbeta primers. Profiling relied on immunoSEQ multiplex PCR, and the TCRdb table lists in-frame clones only, not all of them. The table shows about 180,000 clones, with roughly 77% occurring only once. Study-wide results and limits: The number of N-insertions in an Asian-associated ancestry cluster was reportedly below the approximately 700-donor mean in a later analysis.

Note on this clone: Its specificity is unknown.

The source material was PBMCs. This chain joins TRBV29-1 and TRBJ1-2; D is perhaps TRBD1 (6 bases). This TCR was sampled from a woman aged 25 to 45 in good health and CMV-seronegative. CDR3 nucleotides: TGCAGCAACGGACAGTGTAACTATGGCTACACCTTC. Amino acid sequence: CSNGQCNYGYTF.